The rows below give T cell receptor beta chains drawn from one sample of a study of early T cells in non-severe SARS-CoV-2 infection. One entry per CDR3 protein, called by TCRdb with MiXCR from the 5' RACE reads. The sample consists of tens of thousands of distinct CDR3 sequences, 20% to 25% of them appearing once. Sequences were derived from whole blood, sampled at baseline. Receptor source: an adult who was a healthcare worker with PCR-confirmed SARS-CoV-2 infection or an uninfected control (not recorded which). CDR3s include the opening cysteine and the closing phenylalanine or tryptophan. Fields, in order: CDR3 length, V gene, D gene, clone size, J gene, CDR3 protein, CDR3 DNA. A D gene is named only where the DNA matches it firmly. Clone size is shown for a subset of rows, as once, few, many or a class of expanded clone.

>10|TRBV7-9|-|-|TRBJ2-6
CASDTPVLTF
TGTGCCAGCGACACCCCTGTCCTGACTTTC
>15|TRBV5-1|-|-|TRBJ2-1
CASSFSGYSYNEQFF
TGCGCCAGCAGCTTTAGCGGTTACTCCTACAATGAGCAGTTCTTC
>15|TRBV7-9|-|many|TRBJ2-7
CASSLGSGSSYEQYF
TGTGCCAGCAGCTTGGGAAGCGGCAGCTCCTACGAGCAGTACTTC
>12|TRBV10-3|TRBD1|few|TRBJ2-7
CAIGQGRDEQYF
TGTGCCATCGGACAGGGGAGAGACGAGCAGTACTTC
>14|TRBV7-8|-|few|TRBJ1-1
CASSLEVVNTEAFF
TGTGCCAGCAGCTTGGAGGTTGTTAACACTGAAGCTTTCTTT
>17|TRBV20-1|TRBD2|many|TRBJ2-5
CSASSPEHGGAEETQYF
TGCAGTGCTAGCAGTCCGGAGCACGGGGGGGCCGAAGAGACCCAGTACTTC
>14|TRBV12-3/TRBV12-4|-|-|TRBJ2-5
CASIRGNREETQYF
TGTGCCTCGATACGGGGGAATAGGGAGGAGACCCAGTACTTC
>15|TRBV2|TRBD1|many|TRBJ1-2
CASSDPLQGAYGYTF
TGTGCCAGCAGTGATCCCTTACAGGGGGCCTATGGCTACACCTTC
>15|TRBV7-2|-|-|TRBJ2-5
CASSLGGGALETQYF
TGTGCCAGCAGCTTAGGAGGGGGGGCCTTAGAGACCCAGTACTTC
>13|TRBV2|-|few|TRBJ1-2
CARRQQANYGYTF
TGTGCCAGAAGACAGCAAGCTAACTATGGCTACACCTTC
>13|TRBV7-9|-|-|TRBJ2-7
CASSPHRDKTLYF
TGTGCCAGCAGCCCGCATCGGGACAAGACCCTGTACTTC
>13|TRBV27|TRBD1|many|TRBJ2-1
CASSPGQGIYQFF
TGTGCCAGCAGTCCGGGACAGGGGATTTACCAGTTCTTC
>14|TRBV6-4|-|few|TRBJ1-3
CASSQNRAGNTIYF
TGTGCCAGCAGCCAAAACAGGGCTGGAAACACCATATATTTT
>15|TRBV29-1|TRBD2|-|TRBJ2-7
CSVEDRGLGAYEQYF
TGCAGCGTTGAAGATCGGGGACTAGGGGCCTACGAGCAGTACTTC
>15|TRBV29-1|-|many|TRBJ2-7
CSVEDPDRGIHEQYF
TGCAGCGTTGAAGATCCGGATAGGGGGATCCACGAGCAGTACTTC
>18|TRBV5-6|-|-|TRBJ1-2
CASSFWSLPRKTNYGYTF
TGTGCCAGCAGCTTTTGGAGCTTGCCCAGAAAGACTAACTATGGCTACACCTTC
>11|TRBV30|-|-|TRBJ1-1
CAWSRRTEAFF
TGTGCCTGGAGTAGGCGAACTGAAGCTTTCTTT
>14|TRBV18|-|-|TRBJ1-6
CASSPFEYNSPLHF
TGTGCCAGCTCACCTTTCGAGTATAATTCACCCCTCCACTTT
>13|TRBV18|-|-|TRBJ1-1
CASSPNQDRLAFF
TGTGCCAGCTCACCTAACCAGGACAGACTGGCTTTCTTT
>16|TRBV7-9|-|few|TRBJ1-4
CASSLVNTASNEKLFF
TGTGCCAGCAGCTTAGTAAACACGGCCTCTAATGAAAAACTGTTTTTT
>11|TRBV6-2/TRBV6-3|-|few|TRBJ2-1
CASTDYNEQFF
TGTGCCAGCACGGACTACAATGAGCAGTTCTTC
>15|TRBV7-8|TRBD1|-|TRBJ2-1
CASSFRTGSGDEQFF
TGTGCCAGCAGCTTCAGGACAGGGAGTGGAGATGAGCAGTTCTTC
>15|TRBV7-2|TRBD1|-|TRBJ1-4
CASSLGQGAIEKLFF
TGTGCCAGCAGCTTAGGACAGGGCGCGATTGAAAAACTGTTTTTT
>15|TRBV5-6|-|few|TRBJ2-3
CASSLGTGTTDTQYF
TGTGCCAGCAGCTTGGGTACGGGGACCACAGATACGCAGTATTTT
>16|TRBV27|-|few|TRBJ2-1
CASSFLKSGGQLEQFF
TGTGCCAGCAGTTTCTTAAAGAGTGGGGGCCAACTTGAGCAGTTCTTC
>13|TRBV7-9|-|few|TRBJ1-2
CASSRTTNYGYTF
TGTGCCAGCAGCCGGACGACAAACTATGGCTACACCTTC
>14|TRBV12-3/TRBV12-4|TRBD2|-|TRBJ2-1
CASSPVAGGNEQFF
TGTGCCAGCAGTCCAGTGGCGGGGGGCAATGAGCAGTTCTTC
>14|TRBV5-4|-|-|TRBJ1-1
CASSFGQINTEAFF
TGTGCCAGCAGCTTTGGACAGATCAACACTGAAGCTTTCTTT
>15|TRBV18|-|-|TRBJ1-5
CASSPGGGDNQPQHF
TGTGCCAGCTCACCGGGCGGAGGGGACAATCAGCCCCAGCATTTT
>12|TRBV27|-|few|TRBJ2-5
CASSQNTETQYF
TGTGCCAGCAGTCAAAATACGGAGACCCAGTACTTC
>13|TRBV4-2|-|many|TRBJ1-1
CASSQGSAGEAFF
TGTGCCAGCAGCCAAGGGAGCGCGGGTGAAGCTTTCTTT
>13|TRBV19|-|few|TRBJ2-3
CASSIIPTDTQYF
TGTGCCAGTAGTATAATCCCGACGGATACGCAGTATTTT
>18|TRBV12-3/TRBV12-4|TRBD2|few|TRBJ2-3
CASSLSIGTSGVTDTQYF
TGTGCCAGCAGTTTATCAATTGGGACTAGCGGAGTCACAGATACGCAGTATTTT
>15|TRBV7-3|TRBD1|-|TRBJ2-2
CASSAGQGNTGELFF
TGTGCCAGCAGCGCCGGACAGGGGAACACCGGGGAGCTGTTTTTT
>15|TRBV24-1|TRBD1|-|TRBJ2-1
CATSDLGTGSDEQFF
TGTGCCACCAGTGATTTGGGGACAGGGAGCGATGAGCAGTTCTTC
>17|TRBV20-1|-|few|TRBJ2-3
CSAATRDVGPGTDTQYF
TGCAGTGCTGCCACCCGTGACGTGGGCCCTGGCACAGATACGCAGTATTTT